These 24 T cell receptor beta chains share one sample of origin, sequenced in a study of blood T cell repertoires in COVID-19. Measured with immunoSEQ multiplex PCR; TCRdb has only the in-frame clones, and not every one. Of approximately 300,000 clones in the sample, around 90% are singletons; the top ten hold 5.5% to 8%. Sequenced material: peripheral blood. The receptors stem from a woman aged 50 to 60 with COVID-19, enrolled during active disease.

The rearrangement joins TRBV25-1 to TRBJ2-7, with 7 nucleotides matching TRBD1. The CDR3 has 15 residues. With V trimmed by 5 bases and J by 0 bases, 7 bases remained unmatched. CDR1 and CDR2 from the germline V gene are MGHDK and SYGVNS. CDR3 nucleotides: TGTGCCAGCAGTCGCGTCACAGGGGTCTCCTACGAGCAGTACTTC. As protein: CASSRVTGVSYEQYF.

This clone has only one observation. The CDR3 DNA reads TGCGCCAGCAGCATTAGCGGGGGGAGCACAGATACGCAGTATTTT. The encoded protein is CASSISGGSTDTQYF. The chain recombines TRBV5-1 with TRBJ2-3; 10 bases are shared with TRBD2. The CDR3 has 15 residues. V dropped 4 bases and J dropped 0; count of bases not matched to a gene: 2. Germline V gives CDR1 SGHRS, CDR2 YFSETQ.

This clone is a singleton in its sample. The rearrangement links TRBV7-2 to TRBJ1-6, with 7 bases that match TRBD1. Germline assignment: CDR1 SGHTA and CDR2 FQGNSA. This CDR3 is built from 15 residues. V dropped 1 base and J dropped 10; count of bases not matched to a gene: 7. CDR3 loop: CASSLGQGYRSPLHF. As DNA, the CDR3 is TGTGCCAGCAGCTTAGGACAGGGATATCGATCACCCCTCCACTTT.

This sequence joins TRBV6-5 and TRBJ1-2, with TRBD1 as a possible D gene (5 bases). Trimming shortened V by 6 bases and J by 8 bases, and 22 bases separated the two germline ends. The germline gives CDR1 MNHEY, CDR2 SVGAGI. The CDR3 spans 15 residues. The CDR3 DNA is TGTGCCAGCAGGGCCCAGATCCAGGGTTTGCAAGGCTACACCTTC. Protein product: CASRAQIQGLQGYTF.

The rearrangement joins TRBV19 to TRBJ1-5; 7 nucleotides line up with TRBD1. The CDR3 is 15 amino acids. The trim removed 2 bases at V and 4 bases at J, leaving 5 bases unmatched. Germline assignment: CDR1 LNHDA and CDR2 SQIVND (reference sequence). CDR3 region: CASSIRQGSNQPQHF. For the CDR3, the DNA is TGTGCCAGTAGTATACGACAGGGATCTAATCAGCCCCAGCATTTT.

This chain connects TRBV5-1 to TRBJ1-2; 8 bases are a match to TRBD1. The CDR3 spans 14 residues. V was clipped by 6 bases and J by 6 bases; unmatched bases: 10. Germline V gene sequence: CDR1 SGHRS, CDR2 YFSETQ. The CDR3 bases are TGCGCCAGCACCGCCCCCGAGACAGGGGATGGCTACACCTTC. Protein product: CASTAPETGDGYTF.

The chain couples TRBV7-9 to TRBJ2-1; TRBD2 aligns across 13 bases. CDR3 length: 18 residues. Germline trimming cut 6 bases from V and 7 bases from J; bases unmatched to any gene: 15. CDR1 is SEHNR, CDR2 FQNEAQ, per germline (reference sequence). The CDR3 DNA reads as TGTGCCAGCAGTACTCCCCCCGGACTAGCGGGAGTAGTTAATGAGCAGTTCTTC. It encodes CASSTPPGLAGVVNEQFF.

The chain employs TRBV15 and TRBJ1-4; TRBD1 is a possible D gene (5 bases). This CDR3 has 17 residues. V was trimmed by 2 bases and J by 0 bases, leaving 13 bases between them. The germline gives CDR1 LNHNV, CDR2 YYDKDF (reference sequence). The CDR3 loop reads CATSRSLDSATNEKLFF. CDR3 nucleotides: TGTGCCACCAGCAGAAGCCTAGACAGCGCAACTAATGAAAAACTGTTTTTT.

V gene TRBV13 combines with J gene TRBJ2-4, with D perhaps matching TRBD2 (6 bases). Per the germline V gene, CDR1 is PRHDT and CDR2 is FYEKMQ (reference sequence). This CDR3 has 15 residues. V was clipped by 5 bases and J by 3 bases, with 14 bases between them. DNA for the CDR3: TGTGCCAGCAGCCAATATGTGGGAGGCAAAAACATTCAGTACTTC. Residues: CASSQYVGGKNIQYF.

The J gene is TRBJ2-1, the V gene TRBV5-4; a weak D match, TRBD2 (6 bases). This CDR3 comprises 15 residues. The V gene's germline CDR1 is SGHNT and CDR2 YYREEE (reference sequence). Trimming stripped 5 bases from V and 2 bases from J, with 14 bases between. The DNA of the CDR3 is TGTGCCAGCAGTCCCGACGGGACTGCCTACAATGAGCAGTTCTTC. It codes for CASSPDGTAYNEQFF.

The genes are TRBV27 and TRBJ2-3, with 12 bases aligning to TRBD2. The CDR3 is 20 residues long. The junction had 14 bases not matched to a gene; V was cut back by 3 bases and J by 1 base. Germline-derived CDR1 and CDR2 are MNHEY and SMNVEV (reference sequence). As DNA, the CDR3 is TGTGCCAGCAGTTTTAAGGAGGCTAGCGGGAGGGCCAAGGGCACAGATACGCAGTATTTT. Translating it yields CASSFKEASGRAKGTDTQYF.

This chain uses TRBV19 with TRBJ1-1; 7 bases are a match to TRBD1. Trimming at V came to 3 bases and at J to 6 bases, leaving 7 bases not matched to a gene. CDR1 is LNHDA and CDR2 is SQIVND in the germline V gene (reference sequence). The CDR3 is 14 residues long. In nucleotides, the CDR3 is TGTGCCAGTAGTATGGACAGGAGATTCTCTGAAGCTTTCTTT. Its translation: CASSMDRRFSEAFF.

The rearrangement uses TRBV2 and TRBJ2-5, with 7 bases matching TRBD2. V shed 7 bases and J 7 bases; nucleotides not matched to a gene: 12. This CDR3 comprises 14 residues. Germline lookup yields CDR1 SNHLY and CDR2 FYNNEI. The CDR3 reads CASMELAGARTQYF. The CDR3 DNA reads TGTGCCAGCATGGAATTAGCGGGTGCCCGGACCCAGTACTTC.

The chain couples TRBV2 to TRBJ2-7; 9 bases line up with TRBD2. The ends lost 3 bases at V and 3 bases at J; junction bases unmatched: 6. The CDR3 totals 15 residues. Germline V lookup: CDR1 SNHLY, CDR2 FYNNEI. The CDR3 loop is CASSDPLAGFYEQYF. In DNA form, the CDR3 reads TGTGCCAGCAGTGACCCCCTAGCGGGGTTCTACGAGCAGTACTTC. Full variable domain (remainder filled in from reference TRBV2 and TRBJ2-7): EPEVTQTPSHQVTQMGQEVILRCVPISNHLYFYWYRQILGQKVEFLVSFYNNEISEKSEIFDDQFSVERPDGSNFTLKIRSTKLEDSAMYFCASSDPLAGFYEQYFGPGTRLTVT.

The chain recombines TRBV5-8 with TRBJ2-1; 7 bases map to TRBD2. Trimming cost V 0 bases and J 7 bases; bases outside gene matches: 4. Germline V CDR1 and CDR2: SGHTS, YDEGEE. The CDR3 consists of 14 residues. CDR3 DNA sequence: TGTGCCAGCAGCTTGGTGCGGGGGATAAATGAGCAGTTCTTC. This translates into CASSLVRGINEQFF.

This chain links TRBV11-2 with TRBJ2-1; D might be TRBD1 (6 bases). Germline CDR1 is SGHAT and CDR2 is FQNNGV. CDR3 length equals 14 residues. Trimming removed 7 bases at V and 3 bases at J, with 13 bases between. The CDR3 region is CASTPADSYNEQFF. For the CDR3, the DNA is TGTGCCAGCACACCAGCGGACAGCTACAATGAGCAGTTCTTC.

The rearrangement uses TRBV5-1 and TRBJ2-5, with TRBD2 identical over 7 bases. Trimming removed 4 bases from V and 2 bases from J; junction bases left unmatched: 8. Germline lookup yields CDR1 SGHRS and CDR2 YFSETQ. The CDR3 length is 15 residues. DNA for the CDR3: TGCGCCAGCAGCGCTACCGGGACTAATCAAGAGACCCAGTACTTC. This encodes CASSATGTNQETQYF.

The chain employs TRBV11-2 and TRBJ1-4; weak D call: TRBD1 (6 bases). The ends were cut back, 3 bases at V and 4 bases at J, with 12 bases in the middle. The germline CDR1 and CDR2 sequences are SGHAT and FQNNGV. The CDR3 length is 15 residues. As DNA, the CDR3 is TGTGCCAGCAGCTTTCCCGACAGGCTTAATGAAAAACTGTTTTTT. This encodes CASSFPDRLNEKLFF.

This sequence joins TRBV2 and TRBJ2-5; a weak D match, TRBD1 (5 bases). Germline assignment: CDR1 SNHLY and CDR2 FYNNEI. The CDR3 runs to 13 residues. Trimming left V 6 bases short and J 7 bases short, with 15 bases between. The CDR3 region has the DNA TGTGCCAGCAGAGTAGAAAAGCAGGGGACCCAGTACTTC. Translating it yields CASRVEKQGTQYF. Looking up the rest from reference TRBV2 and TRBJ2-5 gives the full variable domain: EPEVTQTPSHQVTQMGQEVILRCVPISNHLYFYWYRQILGQKVEFLVSFYNNEISEKSEIFDDQFSVERPDGSNFTLKIRSTKLEDSAMYFCASRVEKQGTQYFGPGTRLLVL.

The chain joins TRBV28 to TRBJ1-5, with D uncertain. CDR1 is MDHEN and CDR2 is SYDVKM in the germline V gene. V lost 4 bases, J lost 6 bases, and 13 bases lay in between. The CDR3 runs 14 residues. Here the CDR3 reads CASSYGGKGQPQHF. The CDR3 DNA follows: TGTGCCAGCAGTTACGGCGGGAAGGGTCAGCCCCAGCATTTT.

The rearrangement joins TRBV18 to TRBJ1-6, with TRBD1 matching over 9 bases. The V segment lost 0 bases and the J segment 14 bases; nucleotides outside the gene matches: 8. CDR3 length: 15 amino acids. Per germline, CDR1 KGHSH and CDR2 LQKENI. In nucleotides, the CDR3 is TGTGCCAGCTCACCACCGGGACAGGGTATTGGAGCCCTCCACTTT. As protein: CASSPPGQGIGALHF.

CDR3 DNA: TGTGCCAGCAGTGTGGAGAAAGTTAACACTGAAGCTTTCTTT. Its protein product is CASSVEKVNTEAFF. The gene calls are TRBV2 and TRBJ1-1; no definite D call. Germline lookup yields CDR1 SNHLY and CDR2 FYNNEI. V was cut by 4 bases and J by 2 bases, with 11 bases left in between. This CDR3 spans 14 amino acids.

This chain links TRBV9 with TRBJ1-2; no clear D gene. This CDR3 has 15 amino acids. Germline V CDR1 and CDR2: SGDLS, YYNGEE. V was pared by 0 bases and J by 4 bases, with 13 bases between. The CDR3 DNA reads TGTGCCAGCAGCGTAGGCGCCGGGTTCAGCTATGGCTACACCTTC. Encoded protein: CASSVGAGFSYGYTF.

CDR3 coding DNA: TGTGCCAGCTCACCAATTCCGGGACAGGGACCTTCTGGAAACACCATATATTTT. Translating it yields CASSPIPGQGPSGNTIYF. This chain uses TRBV18 with TRBJ1-3, with 9 nucleotides matching TRBD1. This CDR3 spans 18 amino acids. Germline CDR1 and CDR2: KGHSH and LQKENI. With V trimmed by 2 bases and J by 1 base, 9 bases remained unmatched.